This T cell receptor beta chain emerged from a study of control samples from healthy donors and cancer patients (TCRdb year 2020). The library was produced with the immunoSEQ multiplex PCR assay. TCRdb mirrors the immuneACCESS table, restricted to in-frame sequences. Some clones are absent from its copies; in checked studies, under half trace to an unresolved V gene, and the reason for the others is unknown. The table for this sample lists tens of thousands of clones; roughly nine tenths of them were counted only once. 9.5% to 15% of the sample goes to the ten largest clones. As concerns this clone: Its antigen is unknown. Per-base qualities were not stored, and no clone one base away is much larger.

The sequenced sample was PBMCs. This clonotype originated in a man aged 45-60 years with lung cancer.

The CDR3: CAWRPWDTEAFF. Here is the DNA: TGTGCCTGGAGGCCATGGGACACTGAAGCTTTCTTT. This chain joins TRBV30 to TRBJ1-1; no confident D gene assignment can be made. According to the germline V gene (reference sequence), CDR1 reads GTSNPN and CDR2 reads SVGIG. V drops 3 bases and J drops 3 bases, leaving 8 bases in between. Inclusive of the bounding cysteine and phenylalanine, the CDR3 is 12 residues long. Of all the DNA, just the CDR3 is kept, 36 bases in frame from base 1.